Shown below are 13 T cell receptor beta chains from a single sample sequenced in a study of CD8 T cells in ankylosing spondylitis. MiXCR was run by TCRdb on the 5' RACE reads, yielding one entry per CDR3 protein. This sample has about 240,000 distinct CDR3 sequences; around 11% occur once, and the top ten carry approximately 6.6%. The sequencing input was blood, either unsorted or a sorted T cell fraction (not recorded which). These receptors were obtained from a male donor with ankylosing spondylitis or in good health (not recorded which).

The rearrangement uses TRBV20-1 and TRBJ2-5; 11 bases align to TRBD2. V dropped 4 bases and J dropped 5; count of bases not matched to a gene: 3. Germline CDR1 DFQATT, CDR2 SNEGSKA (reference sequence). This CDR3 contains 13 residues. DNA for the CDR3: TGCAGTGCTATAGCGGGAGGGCCGGAGACCCAGTACTTC. It codes for CSAIAGGPETQYF.

This clonotype was seen at least ten times. V and J are TRBV20-1 and TRBJ1-1; the D gene is possibly TRBD1 (6 bases). Per germline, CDR1 DFQATT and CDR2 SNEGSKA (reference sequence). The CDR3 spans 16 residues. The ends were cut back, 3 bases at V and 1 base at J, with 18 bases in the middle. The CDR3: CSARPPRGAENTEAFF. The CDR3 DNA is TGCAGTGCTAGGCCCCCCAGGGGAGCAGAGAACACTGAAGCTTTCTTT.

This clonotype was counted at least ten times. The chain recombines TRBV20-1 with TRBJ2-1, with TRBD2 matching over 9 bases. The germline gives CDR1 DFQATT, CDR2 SNEGSKA (reference sequence). Unmatched junction bases numbered 6, after V lost 1 base and J lost 8 bases. CDR3 length: 14 residues. The CDR3 here is CSARGTSDVDEQFF. In DNA form, the CDR3 reads TGCAGTGCTAGAGGGACTAGCGATGTAGATGAGCAGTTCTTC.

This clonotype has at least ten counts. The V call is TRBV20-1, the J call TRBJ2-7, with 7 bases lining up with TRBD1. The CDR3 runs to 12 residues. Losses at the gene ends were 3 bases for V and 5 bases for J; bases not matched to a gene: 4. Per the germline V gene, CDR1 is DFQATT and CDR2 is SNEGSKA (reference sequence). The CDR3 protein is CSASGDSNEQYF. The CDR3 bases are TGCAGTGCTAGTGGGGACAGCAACGAGCAGTACTTC.

This clonotype was recorded at least ten times. The V call is TRBV3-1, the J call TRBJ2-4, with a possible D match to TRBD2 (6 bases). The CDR3 loop spans 20 amino acids. Germline CDR1 and CDR2: LGHDT and YNNKEL (reference sequence). Trimming removed 0 bases from V and 0 bases from J, with 21 bases in between. CDR3 coding DNA: TGTGCCAGCAGCCAAGATACCCGGGGACTTCCTCGGTTAGCCAAAAACATTCAGTACTTC. This encodes CASSQDTRGLPRLAKNIQYF.

Concerning this clonotype itself: Just one base apart from a much larger clone, this may be a read error. V gene TRBV7-3 combines with J gene TRBJ1-1; possible D gene TRBD1, 5 bases. This CDR3 comprises 15 residues. The V and J ends lost 9 bases and 1 base respectively, with 18 bases between them. Germline V CDR1 and CDR2: SGHTA, FQGTGA. The CDR3 nucleotides are TGTGCCAGAAGCCCGGGACCATTCGGGAACACTGAAGCTTTCTTT. It encodes CARSPGPFGNTEAFF. The complete variable domain, with remaining parts taken from reference TRBV7-3 and TRBJ1-1, reads GAGVSQTPSNKVTEKGKYVELRCDPISGHTALYWYRQSLGQGPEFLIYFQGTGAADDSGLPNDRFFAVRPEGSVSTLKIQRTERGDSAVYLCARSPGPFGNTEAFFGQGTRLTVV.

This clonotype was seen at least ten times. V is TRBV11-1 and J is TRBJ2-7, with no clear D. The V gene's germline CDR1 is SGHAT and CDR2 FQDESV (reference sequence). Trimming took off 5 bases at V and 0 bases at J, with 14 bases between the two ends. The CDR3 is 15 residues long. The CDR3 nucleotides are TGTGCCAGCAGCCCCCATCGGGCGGACTCCTACGAGCAGTACTTC. Translating it yields CASSPHRADSYEQYF.

The rearrangement uses TRBV7-9 and TRBJ1-1; D possibly corresponds to TRBD1 (5 bases). The ends were cut back, 5 bases at V and 11 bases at J, with 15 bases in the middle. CDR3 length equals 12 residues. Germline CDR1 and CDR2: SEHNR and FQNEAQ (reference sequence). The DNA of the CDR3 is TGTGCCAGCAGCGTCGTCGGGACTTGGGCTTTCTTT. Translated: CASSVVGTWAFF.

In its sample, this clonotype was seen many times. The chain has TRBV25-1 and TRBJ2-7, with TRBD1 identical over 10 bases. The ends lost 3 bases at V and 3 bases at J; junction bases unmatched: 5. Germline V gene lookup returns CDR1 MGHDK and CDR2 SYGVNS. The CDR3 runs 15 residues. CDR3 sequence reads: CASSDNGDRGYEQYF. CDR3 coding DNA: TGTGCCAGCAGTGATAACGGGGACAGGGGCTACGAGCAGTACTTC.

This clonotype was seen at least ten times. The V and J genes are TRBV24-1 and TRBJ2-1, with 8 bases aligning to TRBD2. Looked up from germline, CDR1 is KGHDR and CDR2 is SFDVKD. Trimming cost V 4 bases and J 5 bases; bases outside gene matches: 9. The CDR3 covers 16 residues. The CDR3 nucleotides read TGTGCCACCAGTGACCCACTAGCGGACCCTAACAATGAGCAGTTCTTC. This encodes CATSDPLADPNNEQFF.

This clonotype was seen many times. This rearrangement joins TRBV5-1 to TRBJ2-7; no reliable D call. CDR1 and CDR2 (germline): SGHRS, YFSETQ. V was shortened by 4 bases and J by 3 bases, with 14 bases between the two germline ends. This CDR3 is built from 14 residues. In DNA, the CDR3 is TGCGCCAGCAGCCTGGGTTCGGGCGGCTACGAGCAGTACTTC. Protein product: CASSLGSGGYEQYF.

This chain connects TRBV12-3 or TRBV12-4 to TRBJ2-2; D perhaps matches TRBD2 (5 bases). The CDR3 is 15 amino acids. V was trimmed by 5 bases and J by 6 bases, leaving 16 bases between them. This CDR3 is CASSLGVAISGELFF. The CDR3 DNA sequence: TGTGCCAGCAGTCTCGGGGTAGCGATCTCCGGGGAGCTGTTTTTT.

The chain has TRBV28 and TRBJ2-3; 9 nucleotides align to TRBD2. The trim removed 4 bases at V and 5 bases at J, leaving 4 bases unmatched. The CDR3 covers 14 residues. Germline lookup yields CDR1 MDHEN and CDR2 SYDVKM. CDR3 loop: CASSSSGTRDTQYF. Written as DNA, the CDR3 is TGTGCCAGCAGTTCTAGCGGGACTAGAGATACGCAGTATTTT.